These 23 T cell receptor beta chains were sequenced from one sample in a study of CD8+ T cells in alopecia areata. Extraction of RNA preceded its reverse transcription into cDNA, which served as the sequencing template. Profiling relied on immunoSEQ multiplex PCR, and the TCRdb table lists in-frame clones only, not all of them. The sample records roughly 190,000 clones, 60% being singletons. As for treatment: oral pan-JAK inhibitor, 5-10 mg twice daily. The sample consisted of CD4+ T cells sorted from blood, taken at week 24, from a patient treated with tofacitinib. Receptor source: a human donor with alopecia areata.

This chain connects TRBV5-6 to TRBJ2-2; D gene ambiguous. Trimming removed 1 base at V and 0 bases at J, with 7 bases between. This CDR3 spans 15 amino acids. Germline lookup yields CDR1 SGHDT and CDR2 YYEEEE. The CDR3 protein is CASSLKEPNTGELFF. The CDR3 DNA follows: TGTGCCAGCAGCTTGAAGGAGCCGAACACCGGGGAGCTGTTTTTT.

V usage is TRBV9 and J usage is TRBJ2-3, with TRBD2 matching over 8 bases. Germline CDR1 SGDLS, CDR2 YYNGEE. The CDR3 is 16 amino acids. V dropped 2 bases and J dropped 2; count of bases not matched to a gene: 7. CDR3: CASSVQAGDFTDTQYF. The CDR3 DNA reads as TGTGCCAGCAGCGTCCAAGCGGGGGACTTCACAGATACGCAGTATTTT.

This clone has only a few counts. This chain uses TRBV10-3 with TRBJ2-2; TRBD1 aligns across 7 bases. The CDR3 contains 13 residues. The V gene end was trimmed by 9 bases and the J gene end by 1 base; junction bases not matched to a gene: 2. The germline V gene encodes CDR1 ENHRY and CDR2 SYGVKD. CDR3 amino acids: CAMWTGNTGELFF. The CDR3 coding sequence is TGTGCCATGTGGACAGGGAACACCGGGGAGCTGTTTTTT.

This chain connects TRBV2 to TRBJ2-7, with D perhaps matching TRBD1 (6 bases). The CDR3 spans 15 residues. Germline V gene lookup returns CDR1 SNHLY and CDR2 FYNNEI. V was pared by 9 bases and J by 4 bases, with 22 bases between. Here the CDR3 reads CASRQDQGFGYEQYF. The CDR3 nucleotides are TGTGCCAGTAGACAGGACCAGGGATTTGGTTACGAGCAGTACTTC.

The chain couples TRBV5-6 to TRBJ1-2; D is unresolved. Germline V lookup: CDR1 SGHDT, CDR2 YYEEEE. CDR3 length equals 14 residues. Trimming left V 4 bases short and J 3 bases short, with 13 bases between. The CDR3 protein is CASSPRGPDYGYTF. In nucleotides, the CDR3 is TGTGCCAGCAGCCCCCGAGGACCTGACTATGGCTACACCTTC.

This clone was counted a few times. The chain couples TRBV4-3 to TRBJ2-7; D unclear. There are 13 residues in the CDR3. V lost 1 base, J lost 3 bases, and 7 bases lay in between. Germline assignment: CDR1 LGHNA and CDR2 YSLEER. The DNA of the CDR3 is TGCGCCAGCAGCCAAGTCCTCTTCTACGAGCAGTACTTC. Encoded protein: CASSQVLFYEQYF.

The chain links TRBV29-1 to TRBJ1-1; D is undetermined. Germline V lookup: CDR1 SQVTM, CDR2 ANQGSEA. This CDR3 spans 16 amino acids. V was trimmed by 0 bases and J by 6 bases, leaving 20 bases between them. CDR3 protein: CSVEDPALGYAAEAFF. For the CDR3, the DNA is TGCAGCGTTGAAGATCCCGCACTGGGGTATGCGGCTGAAGCTTTCTTT.

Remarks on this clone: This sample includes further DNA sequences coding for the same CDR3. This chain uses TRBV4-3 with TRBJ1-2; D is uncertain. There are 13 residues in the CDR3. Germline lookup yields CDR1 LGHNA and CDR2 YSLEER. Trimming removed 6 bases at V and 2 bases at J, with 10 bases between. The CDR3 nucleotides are TGCGCCAGCAGTAGAACGGGGAACTATGGCTACACCTTC. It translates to CASSRTGNYGYTF.

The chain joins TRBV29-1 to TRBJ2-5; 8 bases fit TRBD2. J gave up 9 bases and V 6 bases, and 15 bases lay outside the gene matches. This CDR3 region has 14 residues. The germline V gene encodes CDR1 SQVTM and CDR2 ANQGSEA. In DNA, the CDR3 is TGCAGCGTGACCTCCGGGACTAGTTTTGGGGCCCAGTACTTC. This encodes CSVTSGTSFGAQYF.

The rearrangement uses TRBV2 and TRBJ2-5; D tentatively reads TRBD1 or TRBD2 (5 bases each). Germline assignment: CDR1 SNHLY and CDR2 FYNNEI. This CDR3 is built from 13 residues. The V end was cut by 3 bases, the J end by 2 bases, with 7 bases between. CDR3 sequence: CASSEGRQETQYF. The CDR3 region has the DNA TGTGCCAGCAGTGAGGGACGTCAAGAGACCCAGTACTTC.

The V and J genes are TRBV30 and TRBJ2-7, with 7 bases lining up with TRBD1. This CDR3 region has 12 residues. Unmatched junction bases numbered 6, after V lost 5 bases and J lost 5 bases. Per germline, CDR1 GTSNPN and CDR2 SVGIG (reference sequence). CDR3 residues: CAWWTGKNEQYF. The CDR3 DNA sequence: TGTGCCTGGTGGACAGGTAAAAACGAGCAGTACTTC. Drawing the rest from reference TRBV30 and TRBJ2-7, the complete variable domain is SQTIHQWPATLVQPVGSPLSLECTVEGTSNPNLYWYRQAAGRGLQLLFYSVGIGQISSEVPQNLSASRPQDRQFILSSKKLLLSDSGFYLCAWWTGKNEQYFGPGTRLTVT.

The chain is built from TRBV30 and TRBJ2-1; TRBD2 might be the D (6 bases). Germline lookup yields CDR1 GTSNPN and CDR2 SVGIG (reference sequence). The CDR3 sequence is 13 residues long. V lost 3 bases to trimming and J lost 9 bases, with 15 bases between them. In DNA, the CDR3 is TGTGCCTGGAGCGGGACTGTTAGGGGTGAGCAGTTCTTC. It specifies CAWSGTVRGEQFF.

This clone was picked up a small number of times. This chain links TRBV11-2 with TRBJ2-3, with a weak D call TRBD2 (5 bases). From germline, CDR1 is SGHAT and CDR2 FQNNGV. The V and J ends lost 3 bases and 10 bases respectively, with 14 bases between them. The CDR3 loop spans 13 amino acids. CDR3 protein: CASSFGDFDPQYF. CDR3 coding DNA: TGTGCCAGCAGCTTCGGGGATTTCGATCCGCAGTATTTT.

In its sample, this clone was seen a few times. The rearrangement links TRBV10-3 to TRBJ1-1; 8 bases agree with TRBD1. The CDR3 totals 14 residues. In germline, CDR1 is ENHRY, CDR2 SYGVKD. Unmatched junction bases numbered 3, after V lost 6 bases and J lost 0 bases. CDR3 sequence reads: CAIRATGVNTEAFF. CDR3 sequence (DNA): TGTGCCATCAGGGCGACAGGGGTGAACACTGAAGCTTTCTTT.

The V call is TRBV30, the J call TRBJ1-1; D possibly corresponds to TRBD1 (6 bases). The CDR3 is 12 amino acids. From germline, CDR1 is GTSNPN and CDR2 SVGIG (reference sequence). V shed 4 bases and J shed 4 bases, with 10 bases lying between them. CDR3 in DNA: TGTGCCTGGAACAGGGCGGTCACTGAAGCTTTCTTT. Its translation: CAWNRAVTEAFF.

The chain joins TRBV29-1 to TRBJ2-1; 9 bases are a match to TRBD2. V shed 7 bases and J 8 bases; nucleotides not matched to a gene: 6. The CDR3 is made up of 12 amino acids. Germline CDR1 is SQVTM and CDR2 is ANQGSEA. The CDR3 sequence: CSGRGLAHEQFF. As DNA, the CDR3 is TGCAGCGGGAGGGGACTAGCTCATGAGCAGTTCTTC.

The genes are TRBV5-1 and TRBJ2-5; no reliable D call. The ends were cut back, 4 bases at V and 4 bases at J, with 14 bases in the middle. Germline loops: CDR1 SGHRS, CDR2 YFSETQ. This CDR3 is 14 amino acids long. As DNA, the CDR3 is TGCGCCAGCAGCCTGTCCACCGTTCGAGAGACCCAGTACTTC. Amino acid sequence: CASSLSTVRETQYF.

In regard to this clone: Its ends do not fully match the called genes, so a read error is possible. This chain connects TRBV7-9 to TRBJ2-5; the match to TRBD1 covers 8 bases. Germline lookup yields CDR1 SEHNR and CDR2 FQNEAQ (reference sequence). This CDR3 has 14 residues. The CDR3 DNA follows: TGTGCCAGCAGCTCTGGGACAGGACAAGGGACCCAGTACTTC. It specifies CASSSGTGQGTQYF.

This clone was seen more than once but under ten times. CDR3 nucleotides: TGTGCCAGCAGCTTTGAACCCTACGAGCAGTACTTC. Translation gives CASSFEPYEQYF. V and J are TRBV5-6 and TRBJ2-7, with unresolved D. Germline V gene data show CDR1 as SGHDT and CDR2 as YYEEEE. This CDR3 spans 12 amino acids. Trimming stripped 2 bases from V and 2 bases from J, with 5 bases between.

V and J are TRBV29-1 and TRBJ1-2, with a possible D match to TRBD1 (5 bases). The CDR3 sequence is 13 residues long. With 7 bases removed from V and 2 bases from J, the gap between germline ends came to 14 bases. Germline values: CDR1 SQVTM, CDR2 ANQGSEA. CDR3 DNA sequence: TGCAGCGACGTGGGGACCCCGAACTATGGCTACACCTTC. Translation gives CSDVGTPNYGYTF.

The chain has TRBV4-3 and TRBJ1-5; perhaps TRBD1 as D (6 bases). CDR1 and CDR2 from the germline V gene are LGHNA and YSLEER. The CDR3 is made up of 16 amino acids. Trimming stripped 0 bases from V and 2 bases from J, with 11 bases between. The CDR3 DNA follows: TGCGCCAGCAGCCAAGATTTTAAGGGGGGCAATCAGCCCCAGCATTTT. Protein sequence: CASSQDFKGGNQPQHF.

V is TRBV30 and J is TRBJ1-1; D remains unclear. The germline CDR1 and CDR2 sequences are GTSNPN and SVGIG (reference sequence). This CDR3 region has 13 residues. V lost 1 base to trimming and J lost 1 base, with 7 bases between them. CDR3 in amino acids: CAWSGHRNTEAFF. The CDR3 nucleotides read TGTGCCTGGAGTGGGCACCGGAACACTGAAGCTTTCTTT.

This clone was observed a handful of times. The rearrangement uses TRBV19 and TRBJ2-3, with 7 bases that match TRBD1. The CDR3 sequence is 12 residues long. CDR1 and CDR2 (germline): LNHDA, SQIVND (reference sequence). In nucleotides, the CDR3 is TGTGCATCGAGGGGGCCCCCAGATACGCAGTATTTT. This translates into CASRGPPDTQYF.